A selection of T cell receptor beta chains follows, all from one sample in a study of control samples from healthy donors and cancer patients. Sequenced by immunoSEQ multiplex PCR; TCRdb stores in-frame clones only, minus some. Of 90,000 to 100,000 clones listed, around three quarters are singletons. Input material: blood. These receptor sequences come from a young woman in good health. Both conserved end residues are part of each CDR3. The D gene is left open where the match is weak. For some rows the clone size is stated as once, few or many, or as a class when expanded; others skip it.

V,size,D,J,DNA,CDR3
TRBV5-1,NA,TRBD1,TRBJ1-4,TGCGCCAGCAGCTTGACAGGGGATGAAAAACTGTTTTTT,CASSLTGDEKLFF
TRBV9,NA,NA,TRBJ2-7,TGTGCCAGCAGCGGAGGGATTTCCTACGAGCAGTACTTC,CASSGGISYEQYF
TRBV5-1,NA,NA,TRBJ2-5,TGCGCCAGCAGCTTGGTGGGAGACATGATGGAGACCCAGTACTTC,CASSLVGDMMETQYF
TRBV7-2,NA,NA,TRBJ1-2,TGTGCCAGCAGCCTGCTTATTACTGGCTACACCTTC,CASSLLITGYTF
TRBV13,NA,TRBD1,TRBJ1-1,TGTGCCAGCAGCTCCTACAGGGGGCTCGCTGAAGCTTTCTTT,CASSSYRGLAEAFF
TRBV19,NA,TRBD1,TRBJ2-7,TGTGCCAGTAGTACCCTCAAGACAGGGTTCTCCTACGAGCAGTACTTC,CASSTLKTGFSYEQYF
TRBV6-5,NA,TRBD1,TRBJ1-1,TGTGCCAGCAGACCCTCAGGGGGCACTGAAGCTTTCTTT,CASRPSGGTEAFF
TRBV5-4,few,NA,TRBJ2-1,TGTGCCAGCACCTTGAAGGGATGGCACAATGAGCAGTTCTTC,CASTLKGWHNEQFF
TRBV21-1,NA,NA,TRBJ1-1,TGTGCCAGCAGCATACTCAAGGGGGTTAGGGGGCCAAACACTGAAGCTTTCTTT,CASSILKGVRGPNTEAFF
TRBV27,NA,NA,TRBJ1-1,TGTGCCAGCAGTTTACGTGTAAGCACTGAAGCTTTCTTT,CASSLRVSTEAFF
TRBV2,NA,NA,TRBJ1-4,TGTGCCAGCAGTGACAGGGCTTCTAATGAAAAACTGTTTTTT,CASSDRASNEKLFF
TRBV19,few,NA,TRBJ1-1,TGTGCCAGTAGCAGCGGACGGTACACTGAAGCTTTCTTT,CASSSGRYTEAFF
TRBV11-2,NA,NA,TRBJ1-4,TGTGCCAGCAGCTTAAATGTCGGGGGGTATGAAAAACTGTTTTTT,CASSLNVGGYEKLFF
TRBV10-1,NA,TRBD1,TRBJ2-5,TGCGCCAGCAGTCGGGACAGGGGGAGAGAGACCCAGTACTTC,CASSRDRGRETQYF
TRBV3-1/TRBV3-2,NA,NA,TRBJ1-2,TGTGCCAGCAGCCAAGAAGGGCTCCCGAACTATGGCTACACCTTC,CASSQEGLPNYGYTF
TRBV6-2/TRBV6-3,NA,TRBD2,TRBJ2-5,TGTGCCAGCAGCAGAACCGGGACTAGCGGGGGGTTTCAAGAGACCCAGTACTTC,CASSRTGTSGGFQETQYF
TRBV5-1,NA,NA,TRBJ2-3,TGCGCCAGCAGTCCCCTGGGTCATAGCACAGATACGCAGTATTTT,CASSPLGHSTDTQYF
TRBV5-6,NA,NA,TRBJ2-3,TGTGCCAGCAGCTTGGGCCCGATTAGGGATACGCAGTATTTT,CASSLGPIRDTQYF
TRBV2,NA,TRBD1,TRBJ2-5,TGTGCCAGCAGGCGGGACAGGGTGGAGACCCAGTACTTC,CASRRDRVETQYF
TRBV21-1,NA,NA,TRBJ2-3,TGTGCCAGCAGCAAAGATGATCTGGGGGATACGCAGTATTTT,CASSKDDLGDTQYF
TRBV12-3/TRBV12-4,NA,NA,TRBJ2-5,TGTGCCAGCAGTTTATACAGGCAAGAGACCCAGTACTTC,CASSLYRQETQYF
TRBV6-2/TRBV6-3,NA,NA,TRBJ1-5,TGTGCCAGCAGTTACCACCGGGAACCGCCCCAGCATTTT,CASSYHREPPQHF
TRBV7-2,NA,NA,TRBJ2-7,TGTGCCAGCAGCTTAGCTAGGACACCCCCCTACGAGCAGTACTTC,CASSLARTPPYEQYF
TRBV18,NA,TRBD1,TRBJ1-3,TGTGCCAGCTCACCAGCTGGGACAGGGGCTGGAAACACCATATATTTT,CASSPAGTGAGNTIYF
TRBV27,few,NA,TRBJ1-1,TGTGCCAGCAGGCCGCACGGGAACACTGAAGCTTTCTTT,CASRPHGNTEAFF
TRBV12-3/TRBV12-4,NA,NA,TRBJ2-5,TGTGCCAGCAGGACAGCGGCGGAGACCCAGTACTTC,CASRTAAETQYF
TRBV6-2/TRBV6-3,few,TRBD1,TRBJ2-3,TGTGCCAGCAGTGACCAGGGGGACGGTGGGGCAGATACGCAGTATTTT,CASSDQGDGGADTQYF
TRBV7-9,many,NA,TRBJ2-3,TGTGCCAGCAGCTTAGAGAGATTCACAGATACGCAGTATTTT,CASSLERFTDTQYF
TRBV6-5,NA,NA,TRBJ2-4,TGTGCCAGCAGTTACGCGGGACAGCTAGCCAAAAACATTCAGTACTTC,CASSYAGQLAKNIQYF
TRBV7-2,NA,NA,TRBJ2-2,TGTGCCAGCAGCTTAAGAGGCGGTGGGCAGAACACCGGGGAGCTGTTTTTT,CASSLRGGGQNTGELFF
TRBV15,NA,NA,TRBJ2-7,TGTGCCACCAGCAGAGTATGGCAGACCTACGAGCAGTACTTC,CATSRVWQTYEQYF
TRBV12-5,few,TRBD1,TRBJ2-3,TGTGCTAGTGGTTTGGCCCAGCCTCGAACAGGGGTTCATCCAGATACGCAGTATTTT,CASGLAQPRTGVHPDTQYF
TRBV5-6,NA,NA,TRBJ1-2,TGTGCCAGCAGCTGGCTGGCGGGGAACTATGGCTACACCTTC,CASSWLAGNYGYTF
TRBV30,NA,NA,TRBJ2-3,TGTGCCTGGAGTGTACGGGGCGTGGATACGCAGTATTTT,CAWSVRGVDTQYF
TRBV5-5,NA,NA,TRBJ2-1,TGTGCCAGCAGCTTGGGGGGACCCACTGAGCAGTTCTTC,CASSLGGPTEQFF
TRBV29-1,once,TRBD1,TRBJ2-7,TGCAGCGTCAAAGGGGGCTCGGGCTACGAGCAGTACTTC,CSVKGGSGYEQYF
TRBV4-2,NA,TRBD2,TRBJ2-1,TGTGCCAGCAGCCAGGGACTAGCGGGGAACAATGAGCAGTTCTTC,CASSQGLAGNNEQFF
TRBV9,NA,NA,TRBJ1-3,TGTGCCAGCAGCGTAGCTACAGGCTCTGGAAACACCATATATTTT,CASSVATGSGNTIYF
TRBV19,NA,TRBD2,TRBJ2-2,TGTGCCAGTAGTCCTTATAGCGGGGGGAACACCGGGGAGCTGTTTTTT,CASSPYSGGNTGELFF
TRBV5-1,NA,TRBD1,TRBJ1-1,TGCGCCAGCAGCTTAGGGGGCTTTGATCGTAGTGCAGCTTTCTTT,CASSLGGFDRSAAFF
TRBV6-4,NA,NA,TRBJ1-3,TGTGCCAGCAGTGACTCGATCCCAGGGGCTGGTGGAAACACCATATATTTT,CASSDSIPGAGGNTIYF
TRBV27,NA,TRBD1,TRBJ2-7,TGTGCCAGCAGTTTCAACAGGGGGGTTACGTACGAGCAGTACTTC,CASSFNRGVTYEQYF
TRBV3-1/TRBV3-2,NA,NA,TRBJ1-2,TGTGCCAGCAGCCCTCTGGGTACCAGTGGCTACACCTTC,CASSPLGTSGYTF